The clone carrying this TCR beta chain was detected once. The sample originates from a study of blood T cell repertoires in COVID-19. In the study overall: The analysed material was cDNA or gDNA that came from T cells, B-cell-depleted T cells, or PBMCs.

TCRdb keeps only in-frame clones here, not all; method: immunoSEQ multiplex PCR. This table holds fewer than 150,000 clones, approximately 85% found once. V shed 0 bases, J shed 0 bases, and the junction held 12 bases outside the gene matches. Germline V lookup: CDR1 SGHRS, CDR2 YFSETQ. This CDR3 is 20 amino acids long. This sequence joins TRBV5-1 and TRBJ2-3; 11 nucleotides match TRBD2. This TCR was sampled from a man in his forties with acute or convalescent COVID-19. Input material: peripheral blood. The CDR3 DNA reads as TGCGCCAGCAGCTTGGACCCTTCGATGGGACTAGCGGAAAGCACAGATACGCAGTATTTT. This translates into CASSLDPSMGLAESTDTQYF. Based on the CDR3 plus reference TRBV5-1 and TRBJ2-3, the full variable domain is KAGVTQTPRYLIKTRGQQVTLSCSPISGHRSVSWYQQTPGQGLQFLFEYFSETQRNKGNFPGRFSGRQFSNSRSEMNVSTLELGDSALYLCASSLDPSMGLAESTDTQYFGPGTRLTVL.